These 13 T cell receptor beta chains were sequenced from one sample in a study of blood T cell repertoires in COVID-19. This table comes from immunoSEQ multiplex PCR, and its TCRdb copy is limited to in-frame clones, with some not included. The data show about 390,000 clones, approximately 90% seen once. Source material: PBMCs or T cells enriched from blood (not recorded which). These receptors came from a woman between 45 and 65 years old who had recovered from COVID-19.

The rearrangement links TRBV10-3 to TRBJ2-1, with D perhaps matching TRBD1 (6 bases). The CDR3 is made up of 17 amino acids. The germline V gene encodes CDR1 ENHRY and CDR2 SYGVKD. Trimming removed 0 bases from V and 3 bases from J, with 15 bases in between. The CDR3 loop is CAISESRQATNYNEQFF. CDR3 nucleotide sequence: TGTGCCATCAGTGAGTCTCGACAGGCGACGAACTACAATGAGCAGTTCTTC.

The chain has TRBV5-1 and TRBJ2-2, with D possibly TRBD1 on 6 matching bases. The CDR3 is 14 amino acids. Germline V CDR1 and CDR2: SGHRS, YFSETQ. With 3 bases removed from V and 2 bases from J, the gap between germline ends came to 8 bases. For the CDR3, the DNA is TGCGCCAGCAGCTCGGACAGAAACACCGGGGAGCTGTTTTTT. This gives the protein CASSSDRNTGELFF.

This rearrangement joins TRBV4-1 to TRBJ2-3, with 7 bases aligning to TRBD1. The CDR3 is 18 amino acids. Germline loops: CDR1 MGHRA, CDR2 YSYEKL. V shed 3 bases and J 0 bases; nucleotides not matched to a gene: 12. The CDR3: CASSHNPRTGRSTDTQYF. The CDR3 DNA reads TGCGCCAGCAGCCACAATCCCCGGACAGGTAGAAGCACAGATACGCAGTATTTT.

The rearrangement uses TRBV18 and TRBJ2-5; the D is unclear. CDR1 is KGHSH, CDR2 LQKENI, per germline. The CDR3 runs 12 residues. The ends were cut back, 3 bases at V and 0 bases at J, with 2 bases in the middle. In DNA, the CDR3 is TGTGCCAGCTCACCCGACCAAGAGACCCAGTACTTC. It yields the protein CASSPDQETQYF.

This chain uses TRBV2 with TRBJ1-6; TRBD1 aligns across 8 bases. Germline CDR1 SNHLY, CDR2 FYNNEI. The CDR3 runs to 16 residues. The junction had 13 bases not matched to a gene; V was cut back by 5 bases and J by 10 bases. The CDR3: CASSSQPAGGNSPLHF. CDR3 DNA: TGTGCCAGCAGTTCCCAGCCTGCAGGGGGCAACTCACCCCTCCACTTT.

The chain has TRBV30 and TRBJ1-5; the D gene is possibly TRBD1 (6 bases). Per germline, CDR1 GTSNPN and CDR2 SVGIG (reference sequence). This CDR3 is built from 13 residues. With 3 bases removed from V and 4 bases from J, the gap between germline ends came to 10 bases. The CDR3 loop is CAWSRQENQPQHF. CDR3 bases: TGTGCCTGGAGCCGACAGGAGAATCAGCCCCAGCATTTT.

The genes are TRBV7-9 and TRBJ1-1; no definite D call. V was pared by 2 bases and J by 3 bases, with 10 bases between. Germline lookup yields CDR1 SEHNR and CDR2 FQNEAQ (reference sequence). This CDR3 has 14 amino acids. The CDR3 sequence: CASSLPPFDTEAFF. CDR3 nucleotides: TGTGCCAGCAGCTTACCCCCGTTCGACACTGAAGCTTTCTTT.

The chain links TRBV6-2 or TRBV6-3 to TRBJ2-1, with TRBD2 matching over 7 bases. This CDR3 contains 16 residues. In germline, CDR1 is MNHEY, CDR2 SVGEGT. The V and J ends lost 0 bases and 4 bases, in that order; junction bases with no gene match: 6. The CDR3 loop reads CASSYSIGGTYNEQFF. In DNA, the CDR3 is TGTGCCAGCAGTTACTCGATCGGGGGGACGTACAATGAGCAGTTCTTC.

The gene calls are TRBV15 and TRBJ2-3; 9 bases match TRBD2. The V gene end was trimmed by 4 bases and the J gene end by 3 bases; junction bases not matched to a gene: 8. The CDR3 sequence is 16 residues long. Germline loops: CDR1 LNHNV, CDR2 YYDKDF (reference sequence). CDR3 loop: CATSTMAGGQTDTQYF. CDR3 sequence (DNA): TGTGCCACCAGCACCATGGCGGGGGGGCAAACAGATACGCAGTATTTT.

This clone was counted only a few times. V usage is TRBV10-1 and J usage is TRBJ1-2; 9 nucleotides match TRBD1. The germline gives CDR1 WNHNN, CDR2 SYGVQD (reference sequence). V was pared by 1 base and J by 8 bases, with 8 bases of the junction left unmatched. There are 15 residues in the CDR3. CDR3 bases: TGCGCCAGCAGTGAGTATGGGGACAGGGTTTACGGCTACACCTTC. As protein: CASSEYGDRVYGYTF.

This clone is a singleton in its sample. The chain joins TRBV29-1 to TRBJ1-3, with 9 bases aligning to TRBD1. J lost 8 bases, V lost 4 bases, and 9 bases had no gene match. CDR1 and CDR2 from the germline V gene are SQVTM and ANQGSEA. This CDR3 comprises 14 residues. In nucleotides, the CDR3 is TGCAGCGTTGCGGAGCCGGACAGGGGACACACCATATATTTT. This gives the protein CSVAEPDRGHTIYF.

This clone was counted a single time. This chain joins TRBV25-1 and TRBJ1-2; 11 positions agree with TRBD1. Germline values: CDR1 MGHDK, CDR2 SYGVNS. Trimming cost V 3 bases and J 8 bases; bases outside gene matches: 8. There are 15 residues in the CDR3. The chain's CDR3 is CASSDLGQGARGYTF. The CDR3, as DNA: TGTGCCAGCAGTGACCTTGGACAGGGGGCGCGGGGCTACACCTTC.

V and J are TRBV2 and TRBJ1-4; TRBD1 matches 9 bases. Germline CDR1 and CDR2: SNHLY and FYNNEI. This CDR3 has 14 amino acids. Losses at the gene ends were 6 bases for V and 5 bases for J; bases not matched to a gene: 4. CDR3 loop: CASRAGTGNEKLFF. CDR3 coding DNA: TGTGCCAGCAGGGCCGGGACAGGGAATGAAAAACTGTTTTTT.